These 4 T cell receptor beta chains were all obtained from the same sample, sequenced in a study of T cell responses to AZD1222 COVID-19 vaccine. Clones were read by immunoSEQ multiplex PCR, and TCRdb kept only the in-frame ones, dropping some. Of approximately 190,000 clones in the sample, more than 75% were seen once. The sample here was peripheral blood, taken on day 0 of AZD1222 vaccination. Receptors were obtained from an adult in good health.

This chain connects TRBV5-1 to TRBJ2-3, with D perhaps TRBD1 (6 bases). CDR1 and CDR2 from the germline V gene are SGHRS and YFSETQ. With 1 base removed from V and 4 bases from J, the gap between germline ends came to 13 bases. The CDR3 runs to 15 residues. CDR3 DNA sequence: TGCGCCAGCAGCTTGTTACCTACAGGGCCAGATACGCAGTATTTT. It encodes CASSLLPTGPDTQYF.

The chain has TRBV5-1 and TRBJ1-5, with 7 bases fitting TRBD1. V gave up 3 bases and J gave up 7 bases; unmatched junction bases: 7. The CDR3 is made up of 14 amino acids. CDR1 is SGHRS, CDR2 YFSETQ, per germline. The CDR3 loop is CASSSTGDGQPQHF. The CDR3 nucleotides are TGCGCCAGCAGCTCCACAGGGGATGGCCAGCCCCAGCATTTT. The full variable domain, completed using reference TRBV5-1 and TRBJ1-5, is KAGVTQTPRYLIKTRGQQVTLSCSPISGHRSVSWYQQTPGQGLQFLFEYFSETQRNKGNFPGRFSGRQFSNSRSEMNVSTLELGDSALYLCASSSTGDGQPQHFGDGTRLSIL.

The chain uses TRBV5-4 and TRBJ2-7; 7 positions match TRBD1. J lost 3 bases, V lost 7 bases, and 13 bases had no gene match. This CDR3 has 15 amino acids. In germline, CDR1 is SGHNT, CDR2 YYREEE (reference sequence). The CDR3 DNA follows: TGTGCCAGCCACCCTATCGGGACAGTAAACTACGAGCAGTACTTC. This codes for CASHPIGTVNYEQYF.

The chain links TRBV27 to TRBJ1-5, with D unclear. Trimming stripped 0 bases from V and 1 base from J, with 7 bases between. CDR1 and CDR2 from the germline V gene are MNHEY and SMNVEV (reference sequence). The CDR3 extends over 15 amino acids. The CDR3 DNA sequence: TGTGCCAGCAGTTTATCTGCGCAGAGCAATCAGCCCCAGCATTTT. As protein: CASSLSAQSNQPQHF.